The clone carrying this T cell receptor beta chain was detected a few times. The sample comes from a study of blood T cells in healthy people across ages. Primed by a sample-barcoded 5' primer and a J-beta primer mix, a second PCR proceeded for 7 to 11 cycles. TCRdb re-derived calls from the 5' RACE reads in MiXCR, one entry per CDR3 protein. This sample yields approximately 780,000 distinct CDR3 sequences, of which approximately 24% are seen a single time; around 3% belongs to the top ten. The V end was cut by 1 base, the J end by 6 bases, with 13 bases between. Germline V gene data show CDR1 as KGHSH and CDR2 as LQKENI. The CDR3 has 16 amino acids. These data also formed part of another study, on T cells of mothers and their children.

The sequenced sample was blood. The sequence was obtained from a boy aged 10-17 years in good health. The chain employs TRBV18 and TRBJ1-6; the D gene is possibly TRBD1 (5 bases). Here the CDR3 DNA reads TGTGCCAGCTCACCACTGACAGCCCGGGGTAATTCACCCCTCCACTTT. Its translation is CASSPLTARGNSPLHF.